These 8 T cell receptor beta chains share one sample of origin, sequenced in a study of early T cells in non-severe SARS-CoV-2 infection. TCRdb reprocessed the 5' RACE reads via MiXCR and lists one record per CDR3 protein. Here the sample spans tens of thousands of distinct CDR3 sequences, around an eighth being singletons. The material sequenced was whole blood. These receptors were collected from an adult who was a healthcare worker with PCR-confirmed SARS-CoV-2 infection or an uninfected control (not recorded which).

This clonotype was picked up many times. CDR3 bases: TGTGCCAGCCGAAAGTTAGGGGGACGGGGCTATGGCTACACCTTC. It codes for CASRKLGGRGYGYTF. The chain carries TRBV27 and TRBJ1-2, with D possibly TRBD1 on 6 matching bases. The CDR3 has 15 amino acids. V dropped 8 bases and J dropped 4 bases, with 20 bases sitting between them. The V gene's germline CDR1 is MNHEY and CDR2 SMNVEV (reference sequence).

This clonotype was counted at least ten times. V gene TRBV7-2 combines with J gene TRBJ2-7; 16 bases line up with TRBD2. Germline trimming cut 4 bases from V and 7 bases from J; bases unmatched to any gene: 13. The CDR3 consists of 18 residues. The germline V gene encodes CDR1 SGHTA and CDR2 FQGNSA. CDR3 coding DNA: TGTGCCAGCAGCTCGCTCGGGACTAGCGGGAGGGAGAAGTCGGAGCAGTACTTC. Translation gives CASSSLGTSGREKSEQYF.

This clonotype appeared many times. The genes are TRBV28 and TRBJ1-5; 7 bases agree with TRBD1. V shed 4 bases, J shed 1 base, and the junction held 7 bases outside the gene matches. Germline V gene data show CDR1 as MDHEN and CDR2 as SYDVKM. This CDR3 is 16 amino acids long. The CDR3 sequence: CASSYNRGLSNQPQHF. In nucleotides, the CDR3 is TGTGCCAGCAGTTATAACAGGGGCCTCAGCAATCAGCCCCAGCATTTT.

The CDR3 protein is CASSDGTPNEQFF. CDR3 coding DNA: TGCGCCAGCAGTGATGGCACCCCCAATGAGCAGTTCTTC. This chain uses TRBV10-2 with TRBJ2-1; the D is unclear. Germline CDR1 is WSHSY and CDR2 is SAAADI. Trimming removed 3 bases at V and 6 bases at J, with 9 bases between. The CDR3 consists of 13 residues.

The chain recombines TRBV6-5 with TRBJ2-1, with no clear D. Germline CDR1 MNHEY, CDR2 SVGAGI. This CDR3 comprises 15 residues. V lost 1 base and J 10 bases, leaving 17 bases between the germline ends. CDR3: CASSYLPLGSKEQFF. In nucleotides, the CDR3 is TGTGCCAGCAGTTACTTACCCCTGGGGTCCAAGGAGCAGTTCTTC.

The rearrangement links TRBV20-1 to TRBJ2-1; 11 nucleotides align to TRBD2. The CDR3 spans 16 residues. The germline V gene encodes CDR1 DFQATT and CDR2 SNEGSKA (reference sequence). Trimming took 3 bases from V and 6 from J; bases not matched to a gene: 10. CDR3 region: CSASFPLAGGGNEQFF. The CDR3 bases are TGCAGTGCTAGCTTTCCCCTAGCGGGGGGTGGCAATGAGCAGTTCTTC.

This clonotype was found many times. This sequence joins TRBV10-2 and TRBJ1-5; the match to TRBD1 covers 8 bases. The CDR3 has 17 residues. Per germline, CDR1 WSHSY and CDR2 SAAADI. J lost 1 base, V lost 7 bases, and 12 bases had no gene match. CDR3 sequence (DNA): TGCGCCAGCAACAGACAGGGGATAGATTTAAGCAATCAGCCCCAGCATTTT. It yields the protein CASNRQGIDLSNQPQHF.

This clonotype was found many times. The rearrangement uses TRBV20-1 and TRBJ2-4; D not certain. Germline loops: CDR1 DFQATT, CDR2 SNEGSKA (reference sequence). The V and J ends lost 1 base and 1 base respectively, with 8 bases between them. CDR3 size: 14 residues. The CDR3 is CSARVPDAKNIQYF. CDR3 coding DNA: TGCAGTGCTAGAGTACCGGATGCCAAAAACATTCAGTACTTC.